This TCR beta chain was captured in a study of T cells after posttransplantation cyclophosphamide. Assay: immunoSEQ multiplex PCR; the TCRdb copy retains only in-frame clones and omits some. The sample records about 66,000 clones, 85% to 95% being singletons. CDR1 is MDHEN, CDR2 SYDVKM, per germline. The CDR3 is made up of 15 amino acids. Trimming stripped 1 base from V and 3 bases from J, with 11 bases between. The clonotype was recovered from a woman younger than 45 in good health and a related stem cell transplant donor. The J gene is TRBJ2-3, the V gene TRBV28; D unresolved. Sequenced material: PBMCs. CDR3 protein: CASSLSDPETDTQYF. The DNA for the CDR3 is TGTGCCAGCAGTTTATCTGACCCCGAGACAGATACGCAGTATTTT.